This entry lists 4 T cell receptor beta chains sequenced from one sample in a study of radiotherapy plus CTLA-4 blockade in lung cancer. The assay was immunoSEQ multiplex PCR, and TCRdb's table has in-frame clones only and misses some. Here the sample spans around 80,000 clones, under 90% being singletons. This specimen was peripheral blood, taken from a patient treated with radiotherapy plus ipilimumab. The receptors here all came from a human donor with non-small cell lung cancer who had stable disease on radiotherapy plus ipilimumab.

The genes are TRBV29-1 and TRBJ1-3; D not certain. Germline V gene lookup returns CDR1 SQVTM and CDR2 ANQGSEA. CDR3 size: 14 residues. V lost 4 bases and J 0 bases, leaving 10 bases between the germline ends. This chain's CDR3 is CSVGSGSSGNTIYF. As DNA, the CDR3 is TGCAGCGTTGGTTCCGGGAGCTCTGGAAACACCATATATTTT.

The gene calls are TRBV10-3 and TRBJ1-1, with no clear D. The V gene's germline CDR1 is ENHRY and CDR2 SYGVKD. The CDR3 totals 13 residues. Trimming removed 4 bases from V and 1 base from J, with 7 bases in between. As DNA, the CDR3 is TGTGCCATCAGTGGCGAACCGAACACTGAAGCTTTCTTT. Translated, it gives CAISGEPNTEAFF.

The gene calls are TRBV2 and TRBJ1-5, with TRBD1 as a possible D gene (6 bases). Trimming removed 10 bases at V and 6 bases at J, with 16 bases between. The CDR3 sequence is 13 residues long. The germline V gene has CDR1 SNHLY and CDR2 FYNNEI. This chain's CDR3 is CATWGGAPQPQHF. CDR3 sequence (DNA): TGTGCCACCTGGGGGGGGGCTCCTCAGCCCCAGCATTTT.

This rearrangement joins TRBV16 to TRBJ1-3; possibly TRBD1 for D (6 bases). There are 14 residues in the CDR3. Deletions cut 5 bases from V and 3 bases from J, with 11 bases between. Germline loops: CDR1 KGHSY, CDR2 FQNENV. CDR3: CASSIDRLGNTIYF. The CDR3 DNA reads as TGTGCCAGCAGCATCGACAGGCTTGGAAACACCATATATTTT.